The source of this TCR beta chain is a study of blood T cell repertoires in COVID-19. The CDR3 totals 13 residues. Germline lookup yields CDR1 LGHNT and CDR2 FRNRAP. The ends were cut back, 3 bases at V and 6 bases at J, with 10 bases in the middle. Authors' processing steps: Amplification with reference gene primers provided the estimates of nucleated cell counts. Profiled with immunoSEQ multiplex PCR; TCRdb holds only in-frame clones, not every one. The V and J calls and clone size come from that table; D and trimming were worked out from the DNA. The sample includes about 130,000 clones, roughly 85% of them seen just once.

The sample was peripheral blood. This chain joins TRBV12-5 and TRBJ2-3; D possibly corresponds to TRBD2 (6 bases). The sequence came from a woman of 80 years or more with acute or convalescent COVID-19. CDR3 protein: CASGFGGGDTQYF. The CDR3 bases are TGTGCTAGTGGTTTTGGAGGAGGGGATACGCAGTATTTT.